This T cell receptor beta chain derives from a study of blood T cell repertoires in COVID-19. V dropped 12 bases and J dropped 1 base, with 12 bases sitting between them. The length of the CDR3 is 13 residues. In germline, CDR1 is KGHDR, CDR2 SFDVKD. It was during active infection that Seattle patients were enrolled and then longitudinally followed. Under the authors' procedure: Counts of nucleated cells, estimated from reference gene primer amplification, were obtained. Some clones are missing from TCRdb's copy, which holds only in-frame ones; the method was immunoSEQ multiplex PCR. Clone size and the V and J calls come from that table; the DNA yielded D and trimming. Of approximately 250,000 clones listed, 75% to 90% were seen once; the top ten hold over 10%.

The receptor was derived from a woman in her seventies with COVID-19, enrolled during active disease. The specimen sequenced was peripheral blood. V is TRBV24-1 and J is TRBJ1-5; no reliable D call. CDR3 loop: CARNSRSNQPQHF. As DNA, the CDR3 is TGTGCCCGCAACAGTCGCAGCAATCAGCCCCAGCATTTT.